What follows is one T cell receptor (beta chain) and its context. The antigen is unknown. This specimen comes from a study of response to subunit inactivated influenza vaccine. Study outcomes and limitations: There was a suggestion from the authors that each seasonal influenza vaccination recruits few new T cells.

Germline V lookup: CDR1 MDHEN, CDR2 SYDVKM. The CDR3 is 13 amino acids. V lost 3 bases, J lost 1 base, and 4 bases lay in between. TCRdb fed the RT-PCR reads into MiXCR, producing one record per CDR3 protein. The repertoire holds about 310,000 distinct CDR3 sequences, with approximately 20% as singletons. V usage is TRBV28 and J usage is TRBJ2-1; D remains unclear. The sample consisted of PBMCs from blood, taken 21 months after vaccination. This sequence originates from a man aged 45 to 70 who received an inactivated influenza vaccine. The CDR3 loop reads CASSFTSYNEQFF. CDR3 DNA: TGTGCCAGCAGTTTTACTTCCTACAATGAGCAGTTCTTC.